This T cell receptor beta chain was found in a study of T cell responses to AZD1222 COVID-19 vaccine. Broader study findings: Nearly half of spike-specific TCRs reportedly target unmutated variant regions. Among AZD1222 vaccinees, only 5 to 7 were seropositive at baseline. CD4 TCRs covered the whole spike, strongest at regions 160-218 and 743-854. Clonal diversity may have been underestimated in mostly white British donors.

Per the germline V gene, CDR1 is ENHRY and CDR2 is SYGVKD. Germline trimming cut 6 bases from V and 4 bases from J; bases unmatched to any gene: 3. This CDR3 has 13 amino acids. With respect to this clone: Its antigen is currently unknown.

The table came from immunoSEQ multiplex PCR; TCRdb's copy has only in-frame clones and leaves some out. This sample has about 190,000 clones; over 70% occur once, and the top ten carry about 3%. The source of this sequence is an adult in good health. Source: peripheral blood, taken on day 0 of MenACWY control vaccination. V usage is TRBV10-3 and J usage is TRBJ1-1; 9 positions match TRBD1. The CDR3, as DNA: TGTGCCATCAGAGGACAGGGGAGCACTGAAGCTTTCTTT. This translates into CAIRGQGSTEAFF.